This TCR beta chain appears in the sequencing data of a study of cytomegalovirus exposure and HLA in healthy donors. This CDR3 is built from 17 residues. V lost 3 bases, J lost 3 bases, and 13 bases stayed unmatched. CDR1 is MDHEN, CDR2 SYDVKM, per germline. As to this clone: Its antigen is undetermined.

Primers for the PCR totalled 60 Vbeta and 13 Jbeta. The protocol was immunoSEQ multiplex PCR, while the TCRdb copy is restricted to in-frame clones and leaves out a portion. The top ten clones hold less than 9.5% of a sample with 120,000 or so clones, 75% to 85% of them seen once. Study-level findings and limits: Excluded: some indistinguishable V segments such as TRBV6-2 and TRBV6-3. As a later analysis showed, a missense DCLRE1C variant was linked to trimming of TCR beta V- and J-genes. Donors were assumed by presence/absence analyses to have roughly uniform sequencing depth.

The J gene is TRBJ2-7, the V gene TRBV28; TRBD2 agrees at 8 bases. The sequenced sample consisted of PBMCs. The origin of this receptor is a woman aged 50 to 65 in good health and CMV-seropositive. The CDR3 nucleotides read TGTGCCAGCAGTTTCGCGGGGGGCGACACTATTGTCTACGAGCAGTACTTC. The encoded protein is CASSFAGGDTIVYEQYF.